Included here is one TCR beta chain sequence, with context. The entry originates in a study of cytomegalovirus exposure and HLA in healthy donors. Use of 60 Vbeta and 13 Jbeta primers characterized the PCR. Profiling relied on immunoSEQ multiplex PCR, and the TCRdb table lists in-frame clones only, not all of them. Counted here are 200,000 to 250,000 clones, about 80% occurring once; the ten biggest clones make up 5.4%. CDR3 length: 17 residues. From germline, CDR1 is MGHDK and CDR2 SYGVNS. Trimming shortened V by 3 bases and J by 2 bases, and 16 bases separated the two germline ends. This clonotype was sampled from a woman aged 35 to 49 in good health and CMV-seropositive. The chain recombines TRBV25-1 with TRBJ1-4; D might be TRBD1 (6 bases). Material: PBMCs. The CDR3, as DNA: TGTGCCAGCAGTGATACACCAGGGGTAGCGACTAATGAAAAACTGTTTTTT. Translation gives CASSDTPGVATNEKLFF.